These T cell receptor beta chains were read from a single sample in a study of cytomegalovirus exposure and HLA in healthy donors. Sequencing was performed with immunoSEQ multiplex PCR; in TCRdb, only in-frame clones are kept and a portion is missing. The sample records 100,000 to 150,000 clones, approximately 79% being singletons. The material sequenced was PBMCs. All receptors come from a man aged 30 to 45 in good health and CMV-seronegative. Each CDR3 is given with its conserved first and last residue. A D gene is named only where the DNA matches it firmly. Where a row states a size, it is once, few, many or the class of an expanded clone; other rows omit it.

J,size,D,V,DNA,CDR3
TRBJ1-6,.,.,TRBV2,TGTGCCAGCAGGAAGGGGGGGAGTAAGGATTCACCCCTCCACTTT,CASRKGGSKDSPLHF
TRBJ2-2,.,TRBD2,TRBV29-1,TGCAGCGGGGAGGGACTAGCGGGGGTTCTTGGGCTGTTTTTT,CSGEGLAGVLGLFF
TRBJ1-5,.,TRBD1,TRBV19,TGTGCCAGTAGTACCGACCCCGGGACAGTTCAGCCCCAGCATTTT,CASSTDPGTVQPQHF
TRBJ1-2,.,TRBD1,TRBV5-4,TGTGCCAGCAGCTTGGACGGACAGGGGGCAGGTGGCTACACCTTC,CASSLDGQGAGGYTF
TRBJ1-1,.,TRBD1,TRBV6-5,TGTGCCAGCAGTTCCGGGACAGACTCTGAAGCTTTCTTT,CASSSGTDSEAFF
TRBJ2-7,.,.,TRBV4-1,TGCGCCAGCAGCCAGACCAGGTACGAGCAGTACTTC,CASSQTRYEQYF
TRBJ2-3,.,TRBD2,TRBV9,TGTGCCAGCAGCGTAGGGGGGGGGAACACAGATACGCAGTATTTT,CASSVGGGNTDTQYF
TRBJ2-7,.,TRBD1,TRBV11-3,TGTGCCAGCAGCTTTCAGGGGGAAAACGAGCAGTACTTC,CASSFQGENEQYF
TRBJ2-7,.,TRBD1,TRBV15,TGTGCCACCAGCAGAGGAGCGAGACAGGGAAAACTTCGCTGGCTCTACGAGCAGTACTTC,CATSRGARQGKLRWLYEQYF
TRBJ2-7,.,TRBD1,TRBV5-4,TGTGCCAGCAGCTTGTCCCCACAGGGGGCGCGCTACGAGCAGTACTTC,CASSLSPQGARYEQYF
TRBJ2-1,.,.,TRBV7-9,TGTGCCAGCACCGAAGGGGGGGAAACCTACAATGAGCAGTTCTTC,CASTEGGETYNEQFF
TRBJ1-1,.,.,TRBV2,TGTGCCACCACAAAAGAGAACACTGAAGCTTTCTTT,CATTKENTEAFF
TRBJ1-2,.,.,TRBV28,TGTGCCAGCAGTTTAATAGGGGAAGACTATGGCTACACCTTC,CASSLIGEDYGYTF
TRBJ1-2,.,TRBD1,TRBV6-5,TGTGCCAGCGCCGTAGGGGGCGGCTATGGCTACACCTTC,CASAVGGGYGYTF
TRBJ1-6,few,.,TRBV5-6,TGTGCCAGCAGCTTGCCGGGGGGTAATTCACCCCTCCACTTT,CASSLPGGNSPLHF
TRBJ1-2,.,.,TRBV7-8,TGTGCCAGCAGCTTAGGACAAGGCTATGGCTACACCTTC,CASSLGQGYGYTF
TRBJ2-3,.,.,TRBV29-1,TGCAGCGTTGAAGGGGAGGATACGCAGTATTTT,CSVEGEDTQYF
TRBJ1-6,.,.,TRBV18,TGTGCCAGCTCATCCGGACAGCCGGAAGAAGCACCCCTCCACTTT,CASSSGQPEEAPLHF